This T cell receptor (beta chain) was captured in a study of cytomegalovirus exposure and HLA in healthy donors. Study summary: Counted in an early data release were some 81 million unique TCRs from HLA-typed donors. For the roughly 370 genotyped donors, 81% fell within the Caucasian-associated ancestry cluster. Overall study findings and caveats: About 87% or about 30% of the time was how often most TCR beta V segments were productive, according to an earlier analysis. Listed as cytomegalovirus-associated were around 160 TCR beta chains.

The PCR ran on 60 Vbeta and 13 Jbeta primers. Method: immunoSEQ multiplex PCR; TCRdb's copy keeps in-frame clones and lacks some. The data contain about 140,000 clones, almost 85% of them singletons. The germline CDR1 and CDR2 sequences are MNHEY and SVGAGI. The CDR3 is 15 residues long. Trimming took 0 bases from V and 7 from J, leaving 12 bases between them. With regard to this clone: The antigen is not known.

The chain has TRBV6-5 and TRBJ1-4; a possible D gene is TRBD1 (6 bases). Specimen: PBMCs. This clonotype originated in a man aged 18 to 30 in good health and CMV-seropositive. The CDR3 region has the DNA TGTGCCAGCAGTTACTCGGACAGCTACGGTGAAAAACTGTTTTTT. It codes for CASSYSDSYGEKLFF.